What follows describes a single TCR beta chain. The antigen remains undetermined. This sample is part of a study of cytomegalovirus exposure and HLA in healthy donors. General observations from the study: 87-base-pair reads could not separate some V segments, including TRBV6-2 and TRBV6-3. A later analysis found common viral pathogens apparently linked to several of the most significant clusters. As was reported, the HLA-A and HLA-B alleles of most subjects were accurately predicted from TCR beta sequences. Later analysis demonstrated an association between a missense DCLRE1C variant and TCR beta V- and J-gene trimming.

Deletions cut 0 bases from V and 4 bases from J, with 13 bases between. The CDR3 extends over 15 amino acids. Germline V lookup: CDR1 SGHRS, CDR2 YFSETQ. PCR was performed using 60 Vbeta and 13 Jbeta primers. This table comes from immunoSEQ multiplex PCR, and its TCRdb copy is limited to in-frame clones, with some not included. The sample records 120,000 or so clones, around 78% being singletons. The gene calls are TRBV5-1 and TRBJ2-5, with D maybe TRBD2 (6 bases). Sequencing was done on a sample of PBMCs. The receptor was derived from a man aged 18 to 30 in good health and CMV-seropositive. The CDR3 DNA reads TGCGCCAGCAGCTTGGGGAGGGAATACCCAGAGACCCAGTACTTC. This gives the protein CASSLGREYPETQYF.